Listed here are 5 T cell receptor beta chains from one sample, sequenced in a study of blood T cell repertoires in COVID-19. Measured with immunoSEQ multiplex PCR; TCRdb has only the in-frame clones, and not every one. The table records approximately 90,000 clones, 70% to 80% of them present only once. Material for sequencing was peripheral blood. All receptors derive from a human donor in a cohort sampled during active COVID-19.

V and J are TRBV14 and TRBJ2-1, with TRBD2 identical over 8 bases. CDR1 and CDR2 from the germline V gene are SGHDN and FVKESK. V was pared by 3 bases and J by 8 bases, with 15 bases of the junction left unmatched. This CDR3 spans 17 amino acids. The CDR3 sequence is CASSHRSGSRHVDEQFF. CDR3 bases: TGTGCCAGCAGCCATAGGAGCGGGAGTCGACACGTGGATGAGCAGTTCTTC.

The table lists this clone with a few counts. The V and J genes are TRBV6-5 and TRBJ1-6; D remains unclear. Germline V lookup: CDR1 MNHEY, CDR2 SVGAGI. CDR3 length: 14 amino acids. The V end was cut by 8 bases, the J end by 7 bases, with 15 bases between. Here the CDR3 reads CASAQRRKNSPLHF. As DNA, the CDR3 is TGTGCCAGCGCCCAGCGGCGGAAAAATTCACCCCTCCACTTT.

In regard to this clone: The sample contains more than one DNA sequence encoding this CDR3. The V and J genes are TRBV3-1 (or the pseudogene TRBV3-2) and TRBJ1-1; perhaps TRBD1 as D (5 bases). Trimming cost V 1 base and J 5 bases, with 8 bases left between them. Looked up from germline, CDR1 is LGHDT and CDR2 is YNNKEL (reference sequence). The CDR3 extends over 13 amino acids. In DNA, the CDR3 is TGTGCCAGCAGCCAAGGGGGGGGGACTGAAGCTTTCTTT. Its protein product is CASSQGGGTEAFF.

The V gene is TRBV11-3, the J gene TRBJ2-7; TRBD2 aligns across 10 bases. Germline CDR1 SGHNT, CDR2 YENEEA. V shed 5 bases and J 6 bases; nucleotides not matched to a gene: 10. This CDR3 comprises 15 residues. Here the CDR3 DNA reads TGTGCCAGCAGCCCTGGACTAGCGGAGGGGTCCGAGCAGTACTTC. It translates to CASSPGLAEGSEQYF.

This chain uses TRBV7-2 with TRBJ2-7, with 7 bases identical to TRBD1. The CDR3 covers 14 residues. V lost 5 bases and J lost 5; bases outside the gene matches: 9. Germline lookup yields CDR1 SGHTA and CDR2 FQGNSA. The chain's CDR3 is CASSLKGQVHEQYF. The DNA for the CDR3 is TGTGCCAGCAGCCTTAAAGGACAGGTCCACGAGCAGTACTTC.